Each of the 14 T cell receptor beta chains below was sequenced from the same sample in a study of cytomegalovirus exposure and HLA in healthy donors. The PCR employed 60 Vbeta primers together with 13 Jbeta primers. Clones were sequenced by immunoSEQ multiplex PCR, and TCRdb holds only the in-frame ones, with some missing. The sample has around 130,000 clones; 65% to 75% are singletons. The specimen was PBMCs. These receptors were collected from a man aged 35-49 years in good health and CMV-seropositive.

The chain carries TRBV7-6 and TRBJ2-5; 8 bases are shared with TRBD2. The V gene's germline CDR1 is SGHVS and CDR2 FNYEAQ. The length of the CDR3 is 13 residues. V dropped 5 bases and J dropped 5; count of bases not matched to a gene: 4. The CDR3 loop reads CASSRTSRETQYF. CDR3 DNA sequence: TGTGCCAGCAGCCGGACTAGCCGGGAGACCCAGTACTTC.

This chain uses TRBV28 with TRBJ1-5; no firm D call. The germline CDR1 and CDR2 sequences are MDHEN and SYDVKM. The V end lost 6 bases, the J end lost 3 bases, and 15 bases lay between the germline ends. The CDR3 is made up of 15 amino acids. This chain's CDR3 is CASRSSGSYNQPQHF. DNA of the CDR3: TGTGCCAGCAGGTCTTCCGGGAGTTACAATCAGCCCCAGCATTTT.

V gene TRBV6-6 combines with J gene TRBJ2-1; TRBD2 matches at 12 bases. With 8 bases clipped from V and 1 base from J, the junction kept 6 bases outside the gene matches. CDR3 length equals 16 residues. In germline, CDR1 is MNHNY, CDR2 SVGAGI (reference sequence). The DNA of the CDR3 is TGTGCCAGCCGTACTACTAGCGGGGGGTCCTACAATGAGCAGTTCTTC. Amino acid sequence: CASRTTSGGSYNEQFF.

For this clone: Other DNA sequences within the sample encode an identical CDR3. V gene TRBV7-9 combines with J gene TRBJ2-1; D is possibly TRBD2 (6 bases). V was shortened by 4 bases and J by 13 bases, with 11 bases between the two germline ends. CDR3 length equals 11 residues. CDR1 SEHNR and CDR2 FQNEAQ come from the germline V gene (reference sequence). The CDR3 coding sequence is TGTGCCAGCAGCTCCCGGGACTCACAGTTCTTC. Its protein product is CASSSRDSQFF.

The V call is TRBV28, the J call TRBJ2-4; the match to TRBD1 covers 10 bases. CDR1 and CDR2 (germline): MDHEN, SYDVKM. Trimming at V came to 3 bases and at J to 12 bases, leaving 5 bases not matched to a gene. The CDR3 is 13 residues long. The CDR3: CASSFRDRGSQYF. In nucleotides, the CDR3 is TGTGCCAGCAGTTTTCGGGACAGGGGCTCTCAGTACTTC.

This sequence joins TRBV11-2 and TRBJ1-2, with a tentative D call TRBD1 (6 bases). Trimming removed 3 bases at V and 10 bases at J, with 15 bases between. Germline V gene lookup returns CDR1 SGHAT and CDR2 FQNNGV. The CDR3 totals 13 residues. CDR3 residues: CASSLGAPGPYTF. The CDR3 DNA reads as TGTGCCAGCAGCTTGGGGGCGCCAGGGCCCTACACCTTC.

The chain uses TRBV9 and TRBJ2-3, with a possible D match to TRBD2 (5 bases). V dropped 3 bases and J dropped 4 bases, with 6 bases sitting between them. Germline CDR1 reads SGDLS; CDR2 reads YYNGEE. The CDR3 length is 12 residues. CDR3 sequence reads: CASSGTSDTQYF. In nucleotides, the CDR3 is TGTGCCAGCAGCGGGACTTCAGATACGCAGTATTTT.

This clone has only a few counts. The genes are TRBV5-6 and TRBJ2-7; D gene uncertain. The CDR3 extends over 12 amino acids. The V gene lost 3 bases and the J gene lost 4 bases, with 8 bases spanning the gap. The germline V gene has CDR1 SGHDT and CDR2 YYEEEE. The CDR3 DNA sequence: TGTGCCAGCAGCTCTCTTCAGTACGAGCAGTACTTC. Translated, it gives CASSSLQYEQYF.

CDR3 amino acids: CASSEGQGNTEAFF. CDR3 bases: TGCGCCAGCAGCGAGGGACAGGGGAACACTGAAGCTTTCTTT. The chain has TRBV5-1 and TRBJ1-1; 9 positions agree with TRBD1. J gave up 1 base and V 4 bases, and 2 bases lay outside the gene matches. Germline CDR1 reads SGHRS; CDR2 reads YFSETQ. The CDR3 is 14 amino acids.

The chain uses TRBV5-6 and TRBJ1-1, with 7 bases lining up with TRBD1. J gave up 12 bases and V 0 bases, and 2 bases lay outside the gene matches. The CDR3 is made up of 11 amino acids. CDR1 is SGHDT, CDR2 YYEEEE, per germline. The CDR3, as DNA: TGTGCCAGCAGCTTGGAGGGGGCTACTTTCTTT. This translates into CASSLEGATFF.

Comments on this clone: At one boundary the junction diverges from the germline segment, which might be a read error. The same CDR3 is also encoded by other DNA sequences in this sample. The chain links TRBV5-1 to TRBJ2-7; 8 bases align to TRBD1. CDR1 is SGHRS, CDR2 YFSETQ, per germline. The CDR3 is 15 residues long. The CDR3 protein is CASSLSGQASYEQYF. DNA of the CDR3: TGCGCCAGCAGCTTGTCGGGACAGGCCTCCTATGAGCAGTACTTC.

This chain links TRBV11-2 with TRBJ2-7, with 7 bases matching TRBD2. This CDR3 is 13 amino acids long. Losses at the gene ends were 0 bases for V and 7 bases for J; bases not matched to a gene: 3. Germline CDR1 and CDR2: SGHAT and FQNNGV. CDR3 sequence reads: CASSLEAGKEQYF. Written as DNA, the CDR3 is TGTGCCAGCAGCTTAGAAGCGGGGAAAGAGCAGTACTTC.

This sequence joins TRBV9 and TRBJ2-1; 8 bases map to TRBD2. The germline CDR1 and CDR2 sequences are SGDLS and YYNGEE. The J segment lost 9 bases and the V segment lost 2 bases, leaving 7 bases of the junction unmatched. This CDR3 has 14 amino acids. The CDR3 sequence: CASSVGGGMGEQFF. In DNA, the CDR3 is TGTGCCAGCAGCGTCGGGGGGGGCATGGGTGAGCAGTTCTTC.

V is TRBV11-3 and J is TRBJ2-1; 11 bases match TRBD2. In germline, CDR1 is SGHNT, CDR2 YENEEA. The CDR3 covers 16 residues. V lost 4 bases to trimming and J lost 0 bases; unmatched junction nucleotides: 2. Written as DNA, the CDR3 is TGTGCCAGCAGCTCGACTAGCGGGATCTCCTACAATGAGCAGTTCTTC. Translated, it gives CASSSTSGISYNEQFF.